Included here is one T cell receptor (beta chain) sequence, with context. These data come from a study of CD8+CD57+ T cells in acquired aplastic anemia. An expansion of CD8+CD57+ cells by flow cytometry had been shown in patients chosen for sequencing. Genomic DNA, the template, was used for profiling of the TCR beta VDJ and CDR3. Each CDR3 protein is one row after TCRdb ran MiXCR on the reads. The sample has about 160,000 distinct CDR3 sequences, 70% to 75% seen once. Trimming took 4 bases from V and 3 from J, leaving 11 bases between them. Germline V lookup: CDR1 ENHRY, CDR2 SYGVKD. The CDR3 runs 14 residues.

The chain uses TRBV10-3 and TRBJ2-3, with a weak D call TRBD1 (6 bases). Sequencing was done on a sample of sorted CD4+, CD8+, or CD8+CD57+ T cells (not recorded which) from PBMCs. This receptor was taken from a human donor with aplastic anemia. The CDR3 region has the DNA TGTGCCATCAGTGGAACCGGGACAACAGATACGCAGTATTTT. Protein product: CAISGTGTTDTQYF.